These 23 T cell receptor beta chains share one sample of origin, sequenced in a study of CXCR3-negative and CXCR3-positive naive CD8 T cells. Findings and limits, study-wide: Naive cells that were CXCR3-positive had more hydrophobic TRB CDR3s (compared with CXCR3-negative naive cells).

Their antigens are not known. Libraries of TRB cDNA were made by 5' RACE and carried UMIs. TCRdb reprocessed the 5' RACE reads, with one entry per CDR3 protein and no DNA. The specimen's table records around 63,000 distinct CDR3 sequences. The sample taken for sequencing was naive CXCR3+ CD8+ T cells from blood. Subset noted: CD45RO-CCR7+CD27+CD95- naive CD8+ T cells expressing CXCR3 (TNR3+). The receptors come from a human donor in good health. Some clones in this sample may be carry-over from other donors' samples.

V is TRBV7-8 and J is TRBJ1-1. CDR3 length equals 14 residues. Germline assignment: CDR1 SGHVS and CDR2 FQNEAQ. This CDR3 reads CASSPGRLDTEAFF.

CDR3: CASSYGLNEQFF. The chain links TRBV6-2 or TRBV6-3 to TRBJ2-1. The CDR3 totals 12 residues. Germline assignment: CDR1 MNHEY and CDR2 SVGEGT.

This chain links TRBV29-1 with TRBJ2-1; TCRdb's D gene call, TRBD2, goes unchecked for lack of DNA. From germline, CDR1 is SQVTM and CDR2 ANQGSEA. There are 14 residues in the CDR3. The CDR3 reads CSVEGSGVWGEQFF.

The chain combines TRBV10-3 with TRBJ2-3; the TCRdb D gene call, TRBD2, has no DNA to confirm it. Germline V gives CDR1 ENHRY, CDR2 SYGVKD. The CDR3 is 17 amino acids. The CDR3 is CAISESVGAGGPDTQYF.

The genes are TRBV28 and TRBJ2-7; TCRdb lists TRBD2, though no DNA is available to test this call. Germline CDR1 reads MDHEN; CDR2 reads SYDVKM. This CDR3 region has 16 residues. CDR3 sequence reads: CASSLPLVAAYYEQYF.

The chain uses TRBV2 and TRBJ1-1; TCRdb's D call of TRBD1 is untestable without DNA. The CDR3 sequence is 15 residues long. The germline V gene has CDR1 SNHLY and CDR2 FYNNEI. The CDR3 protein is CASSEAAPNWTEAFF. The full variable domain, in which reference TRBV2 and TRBJ1-1 provide the parts outside the CDR3, is EPEVTQTPSHQVTQMGQEVILRCVPISNHLYFYWYRQILGQKVEFLVSFYNNEISEKSEIFDDQFSVERPDGSNFTLKIRSTKLEDSAMYFCASSEAAPNWTEAFFGQGTRLTVV.

The V and J genes are TRBV2 and TRBJ1-1; the D call of TRBD1 rests on TCRdb alone, since no DNA is present to check it. The CDR3 covers 13 residues. Germline V lookup: CDR1 SNHLY, CDR2 FYNNEI. The CDR3 region is CASSDLISGVAFF. The variable domain in full, completed from reference TRBV2 and TRBJ1-1, reads EPEVTQTPSHQVTQMGQEVILRCVPISNHLYFYWYRQILGQKVEFLVSFYNNEISEKSEIFDDQFSVERPDGSNFTLKIRSTKLEDSAMYFCASSDLISGVAFFGQGTRLTVV.

The rearrangement uses TRBV29-1 and TRBJ2-7; the TCRdb call, TRBD1, lacks DNA for checking. The CDR3 consists of 14 residues. Germline CDR1 SQVTM, CDR2 ANQGSEA. This CDR3 reads CSVLGTATTYEQYF.

This rearrangement joins TRBV6-4 to TRBJ2-1; absent DNA, TCRdb's TRBD1 call cannot be checked. The germline V gene has CDR1 MRHNA and CDR2 SNTAGT. The CDR3 sequence is 13 residues long. The chain's CDR3 is CATGQGVSGEQFF.

The chain employs TRBV9 and TRBJ2-4; checking the TCRdb D call of TRBD2 is not possible without DNA. CDR1 is SGDLS and CDR2 is YYNGEE in the germline V gene. This CDR3 spans 16 amino acids. This CDR3 reads CASSQEGGGAFNIQYF.

The genes are TRBV12-3 or TRBV12-4 and TRBJ2-2; TCRdb's assignment of TRBD1 cannot be checked, as there is no DNA. The length of the CDR3 is 13 residues. The CDR3 spells CASSDRNTGELFF.

V gene TRBV5-1 combines with J gene TRBJ2-7; TCRdb's D gene call, TRBD1, goes unchecked for lack of DNA. Germline lookup yields CDR1 SGHRS and CDR2 YFSETQ. The CDR3 has 14 residues. CDR3 loop: CASSFAQGSYEQYF. Combining the CDR3 with reference TRBV5-1 and TRBJ2-7 gives the whole variable domain KAGVTQTPRYLIKTRGQQVTLSCSPISGHRSVSWYQQTPGQGLQFLFEYFSETQRNKGNFPGRFSGRQFSNSRSEMNVSTLELGDSALYLCASSFAQGSYEQYFGPGTRLTVT.

V and J are TRBV15 and TRBJ1-5. The CDR3 sequence is 15 residues long. CDR1 is LNHNV, CDR2 YYDKDF, per germline (reference sequence). The CDR3 here is CATSNSGGSNQPQHF.

The gene calls are TRBV20-1 and TRBJ2-7. The CDR3 loop spans 13 amino acids. CDR1 and CDR2 from the germline V gene are DFQATT and SNEGSKA (reference sequence). CDR3: CSARPTSSYEQYF.

This rearrangement joins TRBV12-3 or TRBV12-4 to TRBJ2-7; TCRdb gives TRBD1 as the D gene, but with no DNA this cannot be confirmed. The CDR3 is 13 amino acids. The CDR3 here is CASSVGGAYEQYF.

The chain uses TRBV30 and TRBJ2-7; TCRdb's D call, TRBD1, is unchecked because there is no DNA. This CDR3 contains 15 residues. The V gene's germline CDR1 is GTSNPN and CDR2 SVGIG (reference sequence). CDR3 sequence: CAWSVAGADFYEQYF.

This chain joins TRBV29-1 and TRBJ2-5; TCRdb returns TRBD2, unconfirmable since there is no DNA. The CDR3 loop spans 15 amino acids. From germline, CDR1 is SQVTM and CDR2 ANQGSEA. The CDR3: CSVEDLNSGQETQYF.

V and J are TRBV7-8 and TRBJ2-5. The germline V gene has CDR1 SGHVS and CDR2 FQNEAQ. The CDR3 has 16 residues. The CDR3 here is CASSYSFVVNQETQYF.

This chain links TRBV14 with TRBJ2-3; TCRdb's D call, TRBD1, is unchecked because there is no DNA. CDR1 is SGHDN and CDR2 is FVKESK in the germline V gene. The CDR3 is made up of 15 amino acids. This CDR3 is CASSQGGSSTDTQYF.

This sequence joins TRBV29-1 and TRBJ1-2; TCRdb calls TRBD1, which cannot be checked without DNA. Germline CDR1 reads SQVTM; CDR2 reads ANQGSEA. The CDR3 runs 12 residues. CDR3 amino acids: CSAPDRGSGYTF.

This rearrangement joins TRBV12-3 or TRBV12-4 to TRBJ2-1; there is no DNA to check the TCRdb D call of TRBD1. The CDR3 runs to 15 residues. The CDR3 loop reads CASSRTGGILDEQFF.

The chain joins TRBV4-1 to TRBJ1-1. The CDR3 has 14 residues. Germline CDR1 reads MGHRA; CDR2 reads YSYEKL. The CDR3 here is CASSLGPLNTEAFF.

This sequence joins TRBV2 and TRBJ2-3; lacking DNA, the TRBD1 call made by TCRdb goes unchecked. Per germline, CDR1 SNHLY and CDR2 FYNNEI. The CDR3 length is 15 residues. The CDR3 loop is CASSGNREGADTQYF.